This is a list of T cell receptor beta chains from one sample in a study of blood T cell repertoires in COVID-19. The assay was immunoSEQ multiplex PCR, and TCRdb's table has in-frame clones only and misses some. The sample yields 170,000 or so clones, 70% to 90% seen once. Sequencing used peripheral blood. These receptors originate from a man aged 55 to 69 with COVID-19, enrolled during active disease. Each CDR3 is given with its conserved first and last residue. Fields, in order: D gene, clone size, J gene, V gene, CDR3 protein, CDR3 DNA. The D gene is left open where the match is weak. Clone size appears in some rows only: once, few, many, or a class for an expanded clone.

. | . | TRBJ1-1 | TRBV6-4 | CASNSGAPPAFF | TGTGCCAGCAATTCAGGGGCCCCTCCGGCTTTCTTT
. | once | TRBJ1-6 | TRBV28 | CASRLTQGQGSPLHF | TGTGCCAGCAGACTAACCCAGGGTCAGGGTTCACCCCTCCACTTT
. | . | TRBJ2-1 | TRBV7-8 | CASTSTGITYNEQFF | TGTGCCAGCACTTCAACAGGGATCACCTACAATGAGCAGTTCTTC
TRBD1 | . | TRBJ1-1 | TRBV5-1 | CASRLTGDEAFF | TGCGCCAGCAGATTGACAGGGGATGAAGCTTTCTTT
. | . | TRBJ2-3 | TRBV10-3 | CAINPGSTDTQYF | TGTGCCATCAATCCAGGCAGCACAGATACGCAGTATTTT
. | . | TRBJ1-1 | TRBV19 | CASNRKGGPLMAFF | TGTGCCAGTAACCGCAAAGGGGGTCCTTTGATGGCTTTCTTT
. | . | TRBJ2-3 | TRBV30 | CAWSRRSTDTQYF | TGTGCCTGGAGTCGGCGGAGCACAGATACGCAGTATTTT
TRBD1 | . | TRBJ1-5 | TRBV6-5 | CASSYGQGPNQPQHF | TGTGCCAGCAGTTACGGACAGGGCCCGAATCAGCCCCAGCATTTT
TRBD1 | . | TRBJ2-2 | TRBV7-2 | CASSLQGAGAGELFF | TGTGCCAGCAGCTTACAGGGGGCGGGCGCCGGGGAGCTGTTTTTT
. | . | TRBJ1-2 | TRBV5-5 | CASSLAGGGGYTF | TGTGCCAGCAGCTTGGCCGGGGGTGGGGGCTACACCTTC
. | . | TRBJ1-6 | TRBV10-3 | CAINDRSYNSPLHF | TGTGCCATCAACGACAGATCCTATAATTCACCCCTCCACTTT
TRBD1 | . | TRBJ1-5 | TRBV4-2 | CASSQDRGVNQPQHF | TGTGCCAGCAGCCAAGACAGGGGGGTAAATCAGCCCCAGCATTTT
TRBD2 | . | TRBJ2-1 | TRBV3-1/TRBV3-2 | CASSQASGGYNEQFF | TGTGCCAGCAGCCAGGCTAGCGGGGGGTACAATGAGCAGTTCTTC
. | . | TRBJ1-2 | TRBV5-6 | CASSAEEGIGNYGYTF | TGTGCCAGCAGCGCGGAGGAAGGGATTGGAAACTATGGCTACACCTTC
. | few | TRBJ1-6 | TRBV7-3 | CASSLSPRGNSPLHF | TGTGCCAGCAGCTTAAGTCCCAGGGGCAATTCACCCCTCCACTTT
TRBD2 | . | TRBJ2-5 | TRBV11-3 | CASSLGGGKETQYF | TGTGCCAGCAGCTTAGGGGGAGGGAAAGAGACCCAGTACTTC
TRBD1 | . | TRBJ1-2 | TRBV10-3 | CAISERDRVTGPYGYTF | TGTGCCATCAGTGAGAGGGACAGGGTAACCGGACCCTATGGCTACACCTTC
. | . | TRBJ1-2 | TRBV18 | CASSPSRLRMGENYGYTF | TGTGCCAGCTCACCATCACGGCTACGAATGGGCGAAAACTATGGCTACACCTTC
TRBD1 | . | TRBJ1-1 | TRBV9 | CASSVAWQGAEAFF | TGTGCCAGCAGCGTAGCATGGCAGGGGGCTGAAGCTTTCTTT
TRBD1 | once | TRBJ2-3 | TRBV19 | CASSPRTGGKAQYF | TGTGCCAGTAGTCCCCGGACAGGGGGCAAGGCGCAGTATTTT
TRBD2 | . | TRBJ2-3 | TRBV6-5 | CASWTSGRSDTQYF | TGTGCCAGCTGGACTAGCGGGAGGTCAGATACGCAGTATTTT
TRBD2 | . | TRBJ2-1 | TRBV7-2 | CASSFQLAGGSYNEQFF | TGTGCCAGCAGCTTTCAGCTAGCGGGGGGGTCCTACAATGAGCAGTTCTTC